This paragraph reports one TCR beta chain. Libraries were prepared by immunoSEQ multiplex PCR; TCRdb keeps only in-frame clonotypes and omits some of them. The repertoire holds just under 35,000 clones, more than 75% seen once, with around 4.8% in the top ten. This sample is part of a study of T cell changes during pregnancy in multiple sclerosis. Per the germline V gene, CDR1 is KGHSH and CDR2 is LQKENI. Trimming cost V 6 bases and J 3 bases, with 14 bases left between them. The CDR3 sequence is 14 residues long. The chain joins TRBV18 to TRBJ1-1; a possible D gene is TRBD1 (5 bases). This specimen was peripheral blood, taken in the second trimester of pregnancy. This clonotype originated in a female donor in good health, enrolled as a control in a pregnancy study. The CDR3 region is CASSPSGDYTEAFF. In nucleotides, the CDR3 is TGTGCCAGCTCCCCTTCGGGGGACTACACTGAAGCTTTCTTT. The full variable domain, in which reference TRBV18 and TRBJ1-1 provide the parts outside the CDR3, is NAGVMQNPRHLVRRRGQEARLRCSPMKGHSHVYWYRQLPEEGLKFMVYLQKENIIDESGMPKERFSAEFPKEGPSILRIQQVVRGDSAAYFCASSPSGDYTEAFFGQGTRLTVV.